This T cell receptor beta chain was captured by sequencing in a study of blood T cell repertoires in COVID-19. Study background: Samples of COVID-19 (acute and convalescent) were obtained from the United States, Italy and Spain.

Measured with immunoSEQ multiplex PCR; TCRdb has only the in-frame clones, and not every one. The sample consists of 110,000 or so clones, around 89% of them appearing once. V was pared by 0 bases and J by 11 bases, with 9 bases between. Germline lookup yields CDR1 SGDLS and CDR2 YYNGEE. This CDR3 comprises 12 residues. This clonotype was sampled from a woman aged 45-59 years with acute or convalescent COVID-19. The V gene is TRBV9, the J gene TRBJ1-5; TRBD1 might be the D (5 bases). The specimen was peripheral blood. CDR3 nucleotide sequence: TGTGCCAGCAGCGTAGACGCGGGGGCCCAGCATTTT. It specifies CASSVDAGAQHF.